This record looks at one TCR beta chain sequence and its context. The germline CDR1 and CDR2 sequences are SQVTM and ANQGSEA. Trimming left V 5 bases short and J 6 bases short, with 11 bases between. The CDR3 is made up of 11 amino acids. The source of the sample is a study of cytomegalovirus exposure and HLA in healthy donors. PCR primers comprised 60 Vbeta and 13 Jbeta primers. Using immunoSEQ multiplex PCR, the repertoire was profiled, and TCRdb retains in-frame clones only, with some absent. The sample has 60,000 to 70,000 clones, 68% seen once; the top ten hold 11%. The V call is TRBV29-1, the J call TRBJ2-7; the D gene is possibly TRBD2 (6 bases). The material sequenced was PBMCs. The clonotype originates from a woman under 40 in good health and CMV-seronegative. CDR3 residues: CSVSGVGEQYF. The DNA of the CDR3 is TGCAGCGTTTCGGGGGTGGGCGAGCAGTACTTC.